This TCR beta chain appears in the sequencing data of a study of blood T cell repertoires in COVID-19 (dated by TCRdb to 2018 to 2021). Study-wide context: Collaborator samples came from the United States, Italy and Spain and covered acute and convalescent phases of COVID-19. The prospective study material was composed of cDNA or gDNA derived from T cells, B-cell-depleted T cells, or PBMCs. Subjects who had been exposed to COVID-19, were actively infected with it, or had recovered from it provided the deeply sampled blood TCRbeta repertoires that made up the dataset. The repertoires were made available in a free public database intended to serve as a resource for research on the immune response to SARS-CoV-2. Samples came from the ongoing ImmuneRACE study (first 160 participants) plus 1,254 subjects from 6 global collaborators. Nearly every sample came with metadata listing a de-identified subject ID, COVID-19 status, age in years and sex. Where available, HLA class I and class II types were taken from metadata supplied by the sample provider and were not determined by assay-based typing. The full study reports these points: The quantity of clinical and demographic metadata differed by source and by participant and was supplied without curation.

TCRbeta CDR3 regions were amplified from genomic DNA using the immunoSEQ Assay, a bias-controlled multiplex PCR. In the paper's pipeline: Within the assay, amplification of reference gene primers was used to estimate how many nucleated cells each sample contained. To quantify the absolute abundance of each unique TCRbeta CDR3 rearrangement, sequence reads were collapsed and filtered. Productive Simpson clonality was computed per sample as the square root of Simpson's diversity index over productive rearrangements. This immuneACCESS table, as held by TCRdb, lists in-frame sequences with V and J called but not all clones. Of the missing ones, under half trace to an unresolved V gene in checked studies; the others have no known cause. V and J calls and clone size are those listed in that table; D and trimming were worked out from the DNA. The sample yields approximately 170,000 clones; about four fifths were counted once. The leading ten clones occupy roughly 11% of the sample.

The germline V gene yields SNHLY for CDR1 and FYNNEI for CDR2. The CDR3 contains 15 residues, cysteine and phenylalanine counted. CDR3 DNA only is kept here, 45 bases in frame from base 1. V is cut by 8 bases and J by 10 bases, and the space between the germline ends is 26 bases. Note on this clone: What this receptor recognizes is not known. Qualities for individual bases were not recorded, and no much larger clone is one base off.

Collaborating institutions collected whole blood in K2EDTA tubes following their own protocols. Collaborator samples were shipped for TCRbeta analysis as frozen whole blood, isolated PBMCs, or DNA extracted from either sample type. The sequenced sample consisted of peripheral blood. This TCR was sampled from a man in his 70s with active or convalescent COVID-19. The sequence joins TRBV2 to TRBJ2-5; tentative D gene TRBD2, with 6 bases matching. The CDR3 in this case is CASENLGTARGGQYF. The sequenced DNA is TGTGCCAGCGAAAACTTAGGGACTGCCCGCGGTGGCCAGTACTTC. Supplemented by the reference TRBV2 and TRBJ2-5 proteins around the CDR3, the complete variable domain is EPEVTQTPSHQVTQMGQEVILRCVPISNHLYFYWYRQILGQKVEFLVSFYNNEISEKSEIFDDQFSVERPDGSNFTLKIRSTKLEDSAMYFCASENLGTARGGQYFGPGTRLLVL.